These T cell receptor beta chains were read from a single sample in a study of regulatory T cells in long-lasting Graves disease. TCRdb re-analysed the multiplex PCR reads in MiXCR, keeping a single row per CDR3 protein. Among 350,000 to 500,000 distinct CDR3 sequences listed, less than 15% were seen once. This same sample was also part of a study on T cells in Graves' hyperthyroidism and ophthalmopathy.

The material was peripheral blood mononuclear cells (PBMCs), obtained at new diagnosis, from a patient treated with antithyroid drugs. These receptors all come from a woman aged 50 to 60 with Graves disease. CDR3s include the opening cysteine and the closing phenylalanine or tryptophan. D genes are given only for firm matches. Not every row has a clone size; where given, it reads once, few, many or a size class.

>TRBV28|TRBJ2-1|.|.
TGTACCACTTCGATCTGGAATGAGCAGTTCTTC
CTTSIWNEQFF
>TRBV3-1|TRBJ2-7|many|TRBD2
TGTGCCAGCAGCCAACTAGCGGGAGTCGTCGATTTCTACGAGCAGTACTTC
CASSQLAGVVDFYEQYF
>TRBV7-3|TRBJ2-2|many|.
TGTGCCAGCAGCGAGGCGTCTAACACCGGGGAGCTGTTTTTT
CASSEASNTGELFF
>TRBV28|TRBJ2-7|many|.
TGTGCCAGCACCCCTCCGCGGTTAAAGGTCGACGAGCAGTACTTC
CASTPPRLKVDEQYF
>TRBV12-3/TRBV12-4|TRBJ2-1|.|TRBD2
TGTGCCAGCAGCCTGAGACTAGCGGGAGGGCTCTCTGAGCAGTTCTTC
CASSLRLAGGLSEQFF
>TRBV12-3/TRBV12-4|TRBJ2-7|.|.
TGTGCCAGCAGTTTACCCCGGCTCGAGCAGTACTTC
CASSLPRLEQYF
>TRBV27|TRBJ2-1|.|TRBD2
TGTGCCAGCAGTTCGGACGGGACTAGCGGGACGATATACAATGAGCAGTTCTTC
CASSSDGTSGTIYNEQFF
>TRBV11-1|TRBJ2-2|many|.
TGTGCCAGCAGACCGGACCAGAACACCGGGGAGCTGTTTTTT
CASRPDQNTGELFF
>TRBV12-3/TRBV12-4|TRBJ2-2|many|TRBD2
TGTGCCAGCAGACGGACTAGCGGGAGGGTTTACACCGGGGAGCTGTTTTTT
CASRRTSGRVYTGELFF
>TRBV27|TRBJ2-7|many|.
TGTGCCAGCAGTTTACGGGCAGGGGTCGAGCAGTACTTC
CASSLRAGVEQYF
>TRBV2|TRBJ1-1|many|.
TGTGCCAGCAGAGACGGACCGAGGCAGGGCACTGAAGCTTTCTTT
CASRDGPRQGTEAFF
>TRBV2|TRBJ1-1|many|.
TGTGCCAGCAGTGTCTGGGATACTGAAGCTTTCTTT
CASSVWDTEAFF
>TRBV30|TRBJ2-1|few|TRBD2
TGTGCCTGGAGTGATTGGGGGGGTGGTGGTTTGGAGCAGTTCTTC
CAWSDWGGGGLEQFF
>TRBV7-9|TRBJ2-3|many|TRBD1
TGTGCCAGCAGCGGAGGGCCTACAGGGGGGTCAGATACGCAGTATTTT
CASSGGPTGGSDTQYF
>TRBV28|TRBJ1-1|many|TRBD1
TGTGCCAGCAACCAACCCGAGGGGGCCGGTGAAGCTTTCTTT
CASNQPEGAGEAFF
>TRBV5-5|TRBJ2-7|.|TRBD2
TGTGCCAGCAGACCTTCGGGACTAGCGGGAGTATTTTCCTACGAGCAGTACTTC
CASRPSGLAGVFSYEQYF
>TRBV28|TRBJ2-6|.|TRBD1
TGTGCCAGCAGCACAGGGGTGGCTGGGGCCAACGTCCTGACTTTC
CASSTGVAGANVLTF
>TRBV20-1|TRBJ1-2|.|TRBD1
TGCAGTGCTAGAGATTCGACGGGACAGGGGTATGGCTACACCTTC
CSARDSTGQGYGYTF
>TRBV3-1|TRBJ2-2|.|TRBD2
TGTGCCAGCAGCCCTCGGGCCCCTACTAGCGGGAGGACCGTCGGGGAGCTGTTTTTT
CASSPRAPTSGRTVGELFF
>TRBV28|TRBJ2-1|many|TRBD1
TGTGCCAGCAGTTTATTTGACAGGGCGAATGAGCAGTTCTTC
CASSLFDRANEQFF
>TRBV28|TRBJ2-7|many|TRBD1
TGTGCCAGCAGCTCAGGGACAGGCCTCTCCTACGAGCAGTACTTC
CASSSGTGLSYEQYF
>TRBV7-8|TRBJ2-7|many|TRBD2
TGTGCCAGCAGCTTAGTACATGCGGGAGGGCCGGTAGAGCAGTACTTC
CASSLVHAGGPVEQYF
>TRBV10-3|TRBJ2-1|.|.
TGTGCCATCAGATCTGGTGGGAATGAGCAGTTCTTC
CAIRSGGNEQFF
>TRBV5-1|TRBJ2-5|many|TRBD2
TGCGCCAGCAGCTTCCCAACCGCTATAGCGGGGCGGGAGACCCAGTACTTC
CASSFPTAIAGRETQYF
>TRBV24-1|TRBJ1-4|few|.
TGTGCCACCAGTGATCCTTCGGCCGGGACTAATGAAAAACTGTTTTTT
CATSDPSAGTNEKLFF
>TRBV12-3/TRBV12-4|TRBJ1-2|.|.
TGTGCCAGCGGACTTGGGGCGGGGGTCCCCTATGGCTACACCTTC
CASGLGAGVPYGYTF
>TRBV6-1|TRBJ2-3|.|TRBD1
TGTGCCAGCCGACAGGGGGGGTACACAGATACGCAGTATTTT
CASRQGGYTDTQYF
>TRBV27|TRBJ2-1|.|.
TGTGCCAGCAGTTTACAAAACTCCTACAATGAGCAGTTCTTC
CASSLQNSYNEQFF
>TRBV12-3/TRBV12-4|TRBJ2-3|many|.
TGTGCCAGCAGTTGGGGTACCCTAGGAGATACGCAGTATTTT
CASSWGTLGDTQYF